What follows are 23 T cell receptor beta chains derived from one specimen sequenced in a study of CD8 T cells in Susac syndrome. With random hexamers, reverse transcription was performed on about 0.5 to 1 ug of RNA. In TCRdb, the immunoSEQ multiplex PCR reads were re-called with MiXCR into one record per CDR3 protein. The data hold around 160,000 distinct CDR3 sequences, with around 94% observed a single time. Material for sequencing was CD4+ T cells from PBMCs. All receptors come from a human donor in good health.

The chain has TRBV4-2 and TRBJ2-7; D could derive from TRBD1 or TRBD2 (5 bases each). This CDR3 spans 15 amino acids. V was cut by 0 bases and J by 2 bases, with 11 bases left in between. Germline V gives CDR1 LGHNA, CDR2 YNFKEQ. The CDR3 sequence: CASSQEGTDTYEQYF. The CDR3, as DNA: TGTGCCAGCAGCCAAGAAGGGACGGACACCTACGAGCAGTACTTC.

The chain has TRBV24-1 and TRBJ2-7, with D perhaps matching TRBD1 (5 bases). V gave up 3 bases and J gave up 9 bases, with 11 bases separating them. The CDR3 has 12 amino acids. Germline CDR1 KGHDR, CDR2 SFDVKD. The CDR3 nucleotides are TGTGCCACCAGTGATACCACAGGTTTGCAGTACTTC. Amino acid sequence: CATSDTTGLQYF.

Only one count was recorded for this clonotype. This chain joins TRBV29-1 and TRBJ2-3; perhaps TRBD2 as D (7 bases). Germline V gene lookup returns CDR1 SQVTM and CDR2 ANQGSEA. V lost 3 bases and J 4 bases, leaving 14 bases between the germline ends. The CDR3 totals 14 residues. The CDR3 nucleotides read TGCAGCGTTGAGGGGGGAGGGGGTGCAGATACGCAGTATTTT. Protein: CSVEGGGGADTQYF.

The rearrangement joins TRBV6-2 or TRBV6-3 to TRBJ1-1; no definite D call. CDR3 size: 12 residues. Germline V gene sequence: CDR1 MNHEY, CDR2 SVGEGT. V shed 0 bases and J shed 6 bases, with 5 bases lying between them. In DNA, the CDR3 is TGTGCCAGCAGTTACTCCAGGTCTGAAGCTTTCTTT. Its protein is CASSYSRSEAFF.

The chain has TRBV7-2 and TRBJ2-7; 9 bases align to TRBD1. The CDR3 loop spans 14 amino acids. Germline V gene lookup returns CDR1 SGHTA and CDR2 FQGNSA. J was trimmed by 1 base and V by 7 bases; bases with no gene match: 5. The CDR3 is CASTSGTGSYEQYF. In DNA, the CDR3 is TGTGCCAGCACCTCCGGGACAGGGTCCTACGAGCAGTACTTC.

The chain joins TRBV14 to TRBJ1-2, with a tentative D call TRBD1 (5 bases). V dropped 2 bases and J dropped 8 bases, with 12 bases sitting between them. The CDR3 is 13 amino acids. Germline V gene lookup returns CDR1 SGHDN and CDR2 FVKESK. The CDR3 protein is CASSQQTGGGYTF. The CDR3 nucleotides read TGTGCCAGCAGCCAACAAACAGGAGGAGGCTACACCTTC.

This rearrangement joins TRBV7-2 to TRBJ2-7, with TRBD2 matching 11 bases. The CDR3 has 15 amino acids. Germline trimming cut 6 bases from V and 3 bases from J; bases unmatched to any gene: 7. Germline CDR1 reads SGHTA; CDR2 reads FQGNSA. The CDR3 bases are TGTGCCAGCAGAAAGGGACTAGCGGAAGACTACGAGCAGTACTTC. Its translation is CASRKGLAEDYEQYF.

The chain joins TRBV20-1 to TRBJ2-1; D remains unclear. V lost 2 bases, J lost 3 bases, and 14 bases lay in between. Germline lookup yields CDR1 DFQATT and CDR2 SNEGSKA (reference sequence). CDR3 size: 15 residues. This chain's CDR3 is CSARSVVGGYNEQFF. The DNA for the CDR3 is TGCAGTGCTAGATCGGTTGTTGGCGGCTACAATGAGCAGTTCTTC.

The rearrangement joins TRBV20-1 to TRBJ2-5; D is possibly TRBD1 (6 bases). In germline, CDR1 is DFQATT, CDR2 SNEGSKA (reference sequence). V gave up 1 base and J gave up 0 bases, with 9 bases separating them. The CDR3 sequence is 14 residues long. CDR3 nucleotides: TGCAGTGCTAGAGGGACAGCGGACCAAGAGACCCAGTACTTC. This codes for CSARGTADQETQYF.

The CDR3 region is CASSQGRGRTGELFF. The CDR3 region has the DNA TGTGCCAGCAGCCAAGGCAGGGGAAGAACCGGGGAGCTGTTTTTT. V usage is TRBV3-1 and J usage is TRBJ2-2; D may be TRBD1 (6 bases). The germline CDR1 and CDR2 sequences are LGHDT and YNNKEL (reference sequence). V dropped 1 base and J dropped 5 bases, with 11 bases sitting between them. The CDR3 totals 15 residues.

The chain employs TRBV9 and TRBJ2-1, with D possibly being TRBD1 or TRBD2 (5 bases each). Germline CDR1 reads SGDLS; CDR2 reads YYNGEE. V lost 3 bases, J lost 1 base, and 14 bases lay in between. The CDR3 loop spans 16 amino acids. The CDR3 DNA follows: TGTGCCAGCAGCGGACATCCGGGACCATCCTACAATGAGCAGTTCTTC. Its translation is CASSGHPGPSYNEQFF. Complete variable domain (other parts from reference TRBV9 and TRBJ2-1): DSGVTQTPKHLITATGQRVTLRCSPRSGDLSVYWYQQSLDQGLQFLIQYYNGEERAKGNILERFSAQQFPDLHSELNLSSLELGDSALYFCASSGHPGPSYNEQFFGPGTRLTVL.

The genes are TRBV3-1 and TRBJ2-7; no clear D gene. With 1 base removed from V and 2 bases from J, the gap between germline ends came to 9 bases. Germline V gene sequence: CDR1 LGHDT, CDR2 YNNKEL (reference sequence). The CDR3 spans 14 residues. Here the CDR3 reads CASSQGPEPYEQYF. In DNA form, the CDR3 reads TGTGCCAGCAGCCAAGGGCCCGAACCCTACGAGCAGTACTTC.

The CDR3 nucleotides read TGCGCCAGCAGCCACGAGAGCAATCAGCCCCAGCATTTT. It yields the protein CASSHESNQPQHF. This sequence joins TRBV4-1 and TRBJ1-5; D is unresolved. Looked up from germline, CDR1 is MGHRA and CDR2 is YSYEKL. The CDR3 runs to 13 residues. V was clipped by 3 bases and J by 1 base, with 4 bases between them.

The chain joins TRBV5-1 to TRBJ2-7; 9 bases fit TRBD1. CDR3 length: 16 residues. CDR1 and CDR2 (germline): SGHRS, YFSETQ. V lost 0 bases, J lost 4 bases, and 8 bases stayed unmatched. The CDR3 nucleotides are TGCGCCAGCAGCTTGGGGGGGACAGGGATATTGTACGAGCAGTACTTC. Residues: CASSLGGTGILYEQYF. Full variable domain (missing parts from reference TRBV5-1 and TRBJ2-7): KAGVTQTPRYLIKTRGQQVTLSCSPISGHRSVSWYQQTPGQGLQFLFEYFSETQRNKGNFPGRFSGRQFSNSRSEMNVSTLELGDSALYLCASSLGGTGILYEQYFGPGTRLTVT.

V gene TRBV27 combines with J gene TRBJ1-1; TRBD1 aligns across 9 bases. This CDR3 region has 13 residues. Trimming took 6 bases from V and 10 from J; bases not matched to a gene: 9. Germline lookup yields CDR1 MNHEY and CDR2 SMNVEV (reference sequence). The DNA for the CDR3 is TGTGCCAGCAGAGCCGGGACAGGGTTATTAGCTTTCTTT. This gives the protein CASRAGTGLLAFF.

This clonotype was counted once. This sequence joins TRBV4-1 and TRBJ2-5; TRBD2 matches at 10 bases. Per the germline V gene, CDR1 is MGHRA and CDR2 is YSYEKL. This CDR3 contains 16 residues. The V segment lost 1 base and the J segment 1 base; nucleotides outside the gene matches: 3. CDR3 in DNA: TGCGCCAGCAGCCAAGTTAGCGGGGGGCTCCAAGAGACCCAGTACTTC. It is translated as CASSQVSGGLQETQYF.

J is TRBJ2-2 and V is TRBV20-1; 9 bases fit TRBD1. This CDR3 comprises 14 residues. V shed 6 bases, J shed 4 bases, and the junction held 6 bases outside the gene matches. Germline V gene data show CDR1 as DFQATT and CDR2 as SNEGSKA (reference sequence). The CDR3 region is CSAGQGRVTGELFF. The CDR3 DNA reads TGCAGTGCCGGACAGGGGCGGGTCACCGGGGAGCTGTTTTTT.

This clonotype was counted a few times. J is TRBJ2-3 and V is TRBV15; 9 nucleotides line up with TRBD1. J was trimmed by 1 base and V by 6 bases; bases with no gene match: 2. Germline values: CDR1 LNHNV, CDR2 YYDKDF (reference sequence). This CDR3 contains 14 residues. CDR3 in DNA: TGTGCCACCAGTCGGGACAGGGGCACAGATACGCAGTATTTT. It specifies CATSRDRGTDTQYF.

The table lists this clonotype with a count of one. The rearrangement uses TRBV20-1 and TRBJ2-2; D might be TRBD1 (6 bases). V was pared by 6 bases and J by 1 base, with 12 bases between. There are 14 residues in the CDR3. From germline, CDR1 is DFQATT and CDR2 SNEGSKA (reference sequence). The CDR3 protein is CSAKGHQNTGELFF. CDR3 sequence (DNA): TGCAGTGCCAAGGGACACCAGAACACCGGGGAGCTGTTTTTT.

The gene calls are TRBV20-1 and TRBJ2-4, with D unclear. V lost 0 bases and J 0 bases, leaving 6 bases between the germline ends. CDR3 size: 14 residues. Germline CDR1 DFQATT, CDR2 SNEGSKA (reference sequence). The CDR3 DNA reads TGCAGTGCTAGAGAGCCTTTAGCCAAAAACATTCAGTACTTC. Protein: CSAREPLAKNIQYF.

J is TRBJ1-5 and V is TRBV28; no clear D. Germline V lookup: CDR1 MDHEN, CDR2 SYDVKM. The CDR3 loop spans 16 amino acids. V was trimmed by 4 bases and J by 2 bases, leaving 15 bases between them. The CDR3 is CASSSGGFRGNQPQHF. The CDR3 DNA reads TGTGCCAGCAGTTCGGGTGGGTTTAGGGGCAATCAGCCCCAGCATTTT.

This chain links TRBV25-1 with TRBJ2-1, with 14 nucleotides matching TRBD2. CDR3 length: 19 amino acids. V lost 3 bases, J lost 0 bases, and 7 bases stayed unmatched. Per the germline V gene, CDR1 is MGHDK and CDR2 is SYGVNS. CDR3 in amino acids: CASSEGGLAGASSYNEQFF. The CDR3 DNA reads TGTGCCAGCAGTGAGGGGGGACTAGCGGGGGCGAGCTCCTACAATGAGCAGTTCTTC.

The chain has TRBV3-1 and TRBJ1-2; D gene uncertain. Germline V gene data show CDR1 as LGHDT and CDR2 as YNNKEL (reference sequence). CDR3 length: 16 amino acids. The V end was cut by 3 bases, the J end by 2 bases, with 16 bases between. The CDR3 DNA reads TGTGCCAGCAGCCACCCTACGGGATCAGGAAACTATGGCTACACCTTC. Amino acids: CASSHPTGSGNYGYTF. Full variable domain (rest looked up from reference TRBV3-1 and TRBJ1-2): DTAVSQTPKYLVTQMGNDKSIKCEQNLGHDTMYWYKQDSKKFLKIMFSYNNKELIINETVPNRFSPKSPDKAHLNLHINSLELGDSAVYFCASSHPTGSGNYGYTFGSGTRLTVV.